Presented here are 29 T cell receptor beta chains from one specimen sequenced in a study of shared clonotypes between healthy human individuals. CD45RO-negative, CCR7-selected cells formed the naive CD8 fraction, which excluded terminally differentiated effector memory CD45RA+ cells. Sequenced by immunoSEQ multiplex PCR; TCRdb stores in-frame clones only, minus some. The repertoire holds around 2.1 million clones, with roughly 91% as singletons. Sequencing was done on a sample of naive CD8+ T cells from PBMCs. The receptors were gathered from a man aged 18 to 29 in good health. Some clones in this sample may be carry-over from other donors' samples.

V and J are TRBV10-3 and TRBJ1-2; perhaps TRBD1 as D (6 bases). Trimming shortened V by 0 bases and J by 0 bases, and 8 bases separated the two germline ends. Germline V gives CDR1 ENHRY, CDR2 SYGVKD. This CDR3 has 15 amino acids. This CDR3 is CAISESGQTNYGYTF. The CDR3 nucleotides are TGTGCCATCAGTGAGTCTGGACAGACTAACTATGGCTACACCTTC.

This clone was observed once. This chain joins TRBV6-1 and TRBJ2-3; no definite D call. Germline V gene sequence: CDR1 MNHNS, CDR2 SASEGT. This CDR3 contains 17 residues. V gave up 3 bases and J gave up 2 bases, with 18 bases separating them. CDR3 region: CASSDQLRYPPTDTQYF. The CDR3 DNA sequence: TGTGCCAGCAGTGACCAGCTGCGTTATCCCCCCACAGATACGCAGTATTTT.

This clone has a single count. The rearrangement joins TRBV19 to TRBJ2-1, with 7 bases fitting TRBD1. The CDR3 loop spans 15 amino acids. The germline gives CDR1 LNHDA, CDR2 SQIVND (reference sequence). Unmatched junction bases numbered 3, after V lost 4 bases and J lost 0 bases. The CDR3 region is CASSTAGGSYNEQFF. CDR3 coding DNA: TGTGCCAGTAGTACAGCAGGGGGCTCCTACAATGAGCAGTTCTTC.

The chain has TRBV6-5 and TRBJ2-7; 10 positions match TRBD1. V trimming: 2 bases; J trimming: 3 bases; junction bases outside the gene matches: 4. CDR1 is MNHEY and CDR2 is SVGAGI in the germline V gene. This CDR3 is 15 amino acids long. The CDR3 bases are TGTGCCAGCAGTTACGGGGACAGGGGTGTCTACGAGCAGTACTTC. Amino acid sequence: CASSYGDRGVYEQYF.

The rearrangement uses TRBV6-6 and TRBJ2-3, with 7 nucleotides matching TRBD2. The V and J ends lost 4 bases and 1 base, in that order; junction bases with no gene match: 2. Germline CDR1 and CDR2: MNHNY and SVGAGI (reference sequence). This CDR3 has 14 residues. The CDR3 DNA follows: TGTGCCAGCAGTTTTACTAGCGGCACAGATACGCAGTATTTT. As protein: CASSFTSGTDTQYF.

The chain couples TRBV5-1 to TRBJ2-2; tentatively, D is TRBD1 or TRBD2 (5 bases each). The CDR3 is 15 residues long. The germline CDR1 and CDR2 sequences are SGHRS and YFSETQ. Deletions cut 4 bases from V and 4 bases from J, with 14 bases between. DNA of the CDR3: TGCGCCAGCAGCCTTTACGGGGCGGGCACCGGGGAGCTGTTTTTT. Encoded protein: CASSLYGAGTGELFF.

This chain links TRBV4-1 with TRBJ1-1; 7 bases fit TRBD1. The CDR3 runs to 16 residues. Germline values: CDR1 MGHRA, CDR2 YSYEKL. V lost 6 bases and J lost 3; bases outside the gene matches: 13. This chain's CDR3 is CASRQRARDSHTEAFF. DNA of the CDR3: TGCGCCAGCAGACAAAGGGCCCGGGACAGTCACACTGAAGCTTTCTTT.

This sequence joins TRBV27 and TRBJ2-7; D gene ambiguous. This CDR3 region has 16 residues. V lost 6 bases, J lost 6 bases, and 24 bases lay in between. Germline loops: CDR1 MNHEY, CDR2 SMNVEV (reference sequence). This CDR3 is CASSPVAVSGLPEQYF. CDR3 in DNA: TGTGCCAGCAGCCCAGTCGCGGTCTCTGGGCTCCCCGAGCAGTACTTC.

V usage is TRBV10-3 and J usage is TRBJ2-7, with a weak D call TRBD1 (5 bases). This CDR3 is built from 17 residues. The V gene's germline CDR1 is ENHRY and CDR2 SYGVKD. Trimming pared 0 bases from V and 3 bases from J, leaving 18 bases between. The CDR3 region has the DNA TGTGCCATCAGTGAGTCCACCCAGCAGGGAAAACTCTACGAGCAGTACTTC. It translates to CAISESTQQGKLYEQYF.

The J gene is TRBJ2-3, the V gene TRBV15; 11 nucleotides agree with TRBD2. Germline values: CDR1 LNHNV, CDR2 YYDKDF (reference sequence). CDR3 length: 17 residues. The V gene end was trimmed by 1 base and the J gene end by 4 bases; junction bases not matched to a gene: 7. The CDR3 loop reads CATSRGKLAGVPDTQYF. The CDR3 DNA reads as TGTGCCACCAGCAGAGGAAAACTAGCGGGAGTCCCAGATACGCAGTATTTT.

The chain joins TRBV12-1 to TRBJ2-1; TRBD2, as called in the table, went unchecked against the DNA. TRBV12-1 is tagged as a pseudogene. This CDR3 has 15 residues. The CDR3 here is CASSLLAGVGHEQFF. CDR3 DNA sequence: TGTGCCAGCAGCCTCCTAGCGGGAGTGGGCCATGAGCAGTTCTTC.

This clone has a handful of counts. J is TRBJ1-1 and V is TRBV6-5, with D maybe TRBD1 (6 bases). CDR1 is MNHEY and CDR2 is SVGAGI in the germline V gene. The germline V and J ends were trimmed by 4 bases and 3 bases, with 12 bases remaining between them. The CDR3 totals 14 residues. The CDR3 protein is CASSWSEGDTEAFF. DNA for the CDR3: TGTGCCAGCAGTTGGTCGGAGGGGGACACTGAAGCTTTCTTT.

The chain recombines TRBV7-9 with TRBJ2-5; D may be TRBD1 or TRBD2 (5 bases each). The end of the DNA fits TRBJ2-7 better, so the J call may be wrong. The length of the CDR3 is 14 residues. The germline CDR1 and CDR2 sequences are SEHNR and FQNEAQ (reference sequence). CDR3 nucleotides: TGTGCCAGCAGCTTCGGCCGGGACGGGTACGAGCAGTACTTC. Translation: CASSFGRDGYEQYF.

This rearrangement joins TRBV27 to TRBJ1-4; TRBD1 matches at 7 bases. V dropped 5 bases and J dropped 8; count of bases not matched to a gene: 8. Germline loops: CDR1 MNHEY, CDR2 SMNVEV (reference sequence). This CDR3 spans 14 amino acids. The CDR3 is CASSHRQGGEKLFF. CDR3 nucleotide sequence: TGTGCCAGCAGTCACAGACAGGGCGGGGAAAAACTGTTTTTT.

J is TRBJ2-1 and V is TRBV9, with D tentatively TRBD1 (6 bases). Germline loops: CDR1 SGDLS, CDR2 YYNGEE. The CDR3 extends over 17 amino acids. Trimming removed 0 bases at V and 4 bases at J, with 17 bases between. CDR3 DNA: TGTGCCAGCAGCGTAGCTGTAGGGACACAACCTTACAATGAGCAGTTCTTC. This gives the protein CASSVAVGTQPYNEQFF.

The chain uses TRBV29-1 and TRBJ2-1; no firm D call. Germline-derived CDR1 and CDR2 are SQVTM and ANQGSEA. The CDR3 contains 14 residues. V shed 7 bases and J shed 2 bases, with 15 bases lying between them. CDR3 protein: CSAGVRSTYNEQFF. Here the CDR3 DNA reads TGCAGCGCTGGAGTCCGTTCCACCTACAATGAGCAGTTCTTC.

V gene TRBV28 combines with J gene TRBJ2-1; the match to TRBD1 covers 7 bases. The CDR3 covers 17 residues. Germline V gives CDR1 MDHEN, CDR2 SYDVKM. Trimming cost V 6 bases and J 2 bases; bases outside gene matches: 13. The CDR3 DNA sequence: TGTGCCAGCAGGTCACATTCCGGGACAGATGCCTACAATGAGCAGTTCTTC. Translated: CASRSHSGTDAYNEQFF.

To note about this clone: At one end, the junction sequence differs from germline, possibly due to a read error. The V and J genes are TRBV27 and TRBJ2-3; 7 bases are shared with TRBD1. Per germline, CDR1 MNHEY and CDR2 SMNVEV (reference sequence). This CDR3 has 15 residues. CDR3 nucleotide sequence: TGTGCCAGCAGTTCCCACCGGGACAGCACAAATACGCAGTATTTT. Its translation: CASSSHRDSTNTQYF.

The rearrangement joins TRBV28 to TRBJ1-1; D call uncertain. Germline assignment: CDR1 MDHEN and CDR2 SYDVKM. V was clipped by 6 bases and J by 6 bases, with 14 bases between them. CDR3 size: 13 residues. The CDR3 sequence: CASSPGSHAEAFF. The CDR3 region has the DNA TGTGCCAGCAGCCCCGGGTCTCACGCTGAAGCTTTCTTT. Variable domain in full (rest from reference TRBV28 and TRBJ1-1): DVKVTQSSRYLVKRTGEKVFLECVQDMDHENMFWYRQDPGLGLRLIYFSYDVKMKEKGDIPEGYSVSREKKERFSLILESASTNQTSMYLCASSPGSHAEAFFGQGTRLTVV.

The chain recombines TRBV19 with TRBJ1-1; 7 nucleotides agree with TRBD1. The CDR3 extends over 13 amino acids. Per the germline V gene, CDR1 is LNHDA and CDR2 is SQIVND (reference sequence). V was pared by 8 bases and J by 5 bases, with 8 bases of the junction left unmatched. CDR3 region: CASQQGMGTEAFF. CDR3 sequence (DNA): TGTGCCAGTCAACAGGGGATGGGGACTGAAGCTTTCTTT. Looking up the rest from reference TRBV19 and TRBJ1-1 gives the full variable domain: DGGITQSPKYLFRKEGQNVTLSCEQNLNHDAMYWYRQDPGQGLRLIYYSQIVNDFQKGDIAEGYSVSREKKESFPLTVTSAQKNPTAFYLCASQQGMGTEAFFGQGTRLTVV.

This clone was observed a few times. The V call is TRBV6-1, the J call TRBJ1-1; 8 bases map to TRBD1. The germline gives CDR1 MNHNS, CDR2 SASEGT. V shed 2 bases, J shed 2 bases, and the junction held 7 bases outside the gene matches. There are 16 residues in the CDR3. The CDR3 DNA is TGTGCCAGCAGTGAAAGACAGGGGCCCTTCAACACTGAAGCTTTCTTT. Its protein product is CASSERQGPFNTEAFF.

This chain joins TRBV27 and TRBJ2-5; the D is unclear. Germline values: CDR1 MNHEY, CDR2 SMNVEV (reference sequence). Trimming took off 5 bases at V and 2 bases at J, with 15 bases between the two ends. This CDR3 contains 15 residues. The CDR3 sequence: CASSPVAGKQETQYF. The CDR3 DNA reads as TGTGCCAGCAGTCCGGTGGCAGGAAAACAAGAGACCCAGTACTTC.

V and J are TRBV11-2 and TRBJ2-1; 11 bases are a match to TRBD1. CDR1 SGHAT and CDR2 FQNNGV come from the germline V gene. This CDR3 contains 18 residues. Trimming cost V 1 base and J 8 bases; bases outside gene matches: 13. This CDR3 is CASSLAVFGTGGMYEQFF. CDR3 coding DNA: TGTGCCAGCAGCTTAGCCGTCTTCGGGACAGGGGGTATGTATGAGCAGTTCTTC. Looking up the rest from reference TRBV11-2 and TRBJ2-1 gives the full variable domain: EAGVAQSPRYKIIEKRQSVAFWCNPISGHATLYWYQQILGQGPKLLIQFQNNGVVDDSQLPKDRFSAERLKGVDSTLKIQPAKLEDSAVYLCASSLAVFGTGGMYEQFFGPGTRLTVL.

The chain has TRBV28 and TRBJ2-3; 8 positions agree with TRBD2. The germline V gene has CDR1 MDHEN and CDR2 SYDVKM. V lost 3 bases, J lost 2 bases, and 13 bases stayed unmatched. The CDR3 sequence is 18 residues long. CDR3 region: CASSFLPNSGINTDTQYF. CDR3 sequence (DNA): TGTGCCAGCAGTTTTCTTCCGAATAGCGGGATTAACACAGATACGCAGTATTTT.

For the CDR3, the DNA is TGTGCCAGCAGACCCCAGCGCAGCTCCTACGAGCAGTACTTC. Amino acid sequence: CASRPQRSSYEQYF. The V and J genes are TRBV6-5 and TRBJ2-7; D remains ambiguous. Between the trimmed V and J ends, which lost 6 bases and 0 bases, there was a span of 12 bases. The CDR3 covers 14 residues. Germline-derived CDR1 and CDR2 are MNHEY and SVGAGI.

With regard to this clone: The junction does not match germline at one end; this may be a read error. This sample also contains other DNA sequences that code for the same CDR3. The chain is built from TRBV27 and TRBJ1-1; 9 bases match TRBD1. The CDR3 is 15 amino acids. Germline CDR1 is MNHEY and CDR2 is SMNVEV (reference sequence). Here the CDR3 reads CASSLSGTGYTEAFF. CDR3 sequence (DNA): TGTGCCAGCAGCTTATCCGGGACAGGGTACACTGAAGCTTTCTTT.

This rearrangement joins TRBV9 to TRBJ1-1; D is unclear. CDR3 length equals 13 residues. The V gene lost 3 bases and the J gene lost 0 bases, with 6 bases spanning the gap. Germline CDR1 reads SGDLS; CDR2 reads YYNGEE. CDR3 in DNA: TGTGCCAGCAGCGAGGCGGTGAACACTGAAGCTTTCTTT. Translation: CASSEAVNTEAFF.

The genes are TRBV11-2 and TRBJ1-1; D call uncertain. Trimming shortened V by 5 bases and J by 2 bases, and 15 bases separated the two germline ends. Germline CDR1 reads SGHAT; CDR2 reads FQNNGV. The CDR3 runs 15 residues. The CDR3 loop is CASSPPGVLNTEAFF. DNA for the CDR3: TGTGCCAGCAGCCCCCCCGGCGTGCTTAACACTGAAGCTTTCTTT.

The chain recombines TRBV27 with TRBJ2-7; D call uncertain. CDR3 length equals 13 residues. Trimming took off 5 bases at V and 2 bases at J, with 10 bases between the two ends. Germline-derived CDR1 and CDR2 are MNHEY and SMNVEV (reference sequence). CDR3 sequence: CASSERWAYEQYF. As DNA, the CDR3 is TGTGCCAGCAGTGAACGGTGGGCCTACGAGCAGTACTTC.